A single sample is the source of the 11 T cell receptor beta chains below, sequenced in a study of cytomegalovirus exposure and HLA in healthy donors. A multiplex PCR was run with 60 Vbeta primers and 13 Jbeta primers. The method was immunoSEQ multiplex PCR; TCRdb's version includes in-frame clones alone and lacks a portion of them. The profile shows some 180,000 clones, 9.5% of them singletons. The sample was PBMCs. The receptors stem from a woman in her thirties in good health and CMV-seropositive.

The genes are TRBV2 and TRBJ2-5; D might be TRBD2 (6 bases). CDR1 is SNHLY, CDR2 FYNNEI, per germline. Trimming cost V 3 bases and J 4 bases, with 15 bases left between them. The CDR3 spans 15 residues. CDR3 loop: CASSESLGGAETQYF. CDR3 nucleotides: TGTGCCAGCAGTGAGTCGCTGGGCGGGGCAGAGACCCAGTACTTC.

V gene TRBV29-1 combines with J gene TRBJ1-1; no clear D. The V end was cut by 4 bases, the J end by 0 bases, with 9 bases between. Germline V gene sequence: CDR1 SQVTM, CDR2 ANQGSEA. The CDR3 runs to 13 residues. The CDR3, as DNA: TGCAGCGTTGGAGGTACCTTGAACACTGAAGCTTTCTTT. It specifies CSVGGTLNTEAFF.

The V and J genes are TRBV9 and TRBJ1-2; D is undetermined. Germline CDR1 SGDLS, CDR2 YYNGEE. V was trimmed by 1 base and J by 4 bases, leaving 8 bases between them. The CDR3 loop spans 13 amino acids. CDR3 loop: CASSVRRSYGYTF. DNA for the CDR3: TGTGCCAGCAGCGTAAGGAGGAGCTATGGCTACACCTTC.

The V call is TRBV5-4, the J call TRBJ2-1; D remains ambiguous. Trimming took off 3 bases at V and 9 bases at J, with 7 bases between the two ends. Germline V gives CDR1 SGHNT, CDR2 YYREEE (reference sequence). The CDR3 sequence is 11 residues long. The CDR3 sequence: CASSSTGEQFF. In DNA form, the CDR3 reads TGTGCCAGCAGCTCCACGGGTGAGCAGTTCTTC.

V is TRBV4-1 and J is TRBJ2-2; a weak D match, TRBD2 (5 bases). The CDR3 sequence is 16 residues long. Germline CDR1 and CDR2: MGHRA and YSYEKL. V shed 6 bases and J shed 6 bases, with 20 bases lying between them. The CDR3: CASSPGPTTYPGELFF. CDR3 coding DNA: TGCGCCAGCAGTCCTGGTCCGACTACCTACCCCGGGGAGCTGTTTTTT.

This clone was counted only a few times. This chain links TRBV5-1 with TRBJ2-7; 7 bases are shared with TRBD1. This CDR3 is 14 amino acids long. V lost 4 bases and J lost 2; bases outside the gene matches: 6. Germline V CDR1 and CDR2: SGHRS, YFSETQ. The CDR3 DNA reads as TGCGCCAGCAGCCCGTCTACAGGGGCCTACGAGCAGTACTTC. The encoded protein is CASSPSTGAYEQYF.

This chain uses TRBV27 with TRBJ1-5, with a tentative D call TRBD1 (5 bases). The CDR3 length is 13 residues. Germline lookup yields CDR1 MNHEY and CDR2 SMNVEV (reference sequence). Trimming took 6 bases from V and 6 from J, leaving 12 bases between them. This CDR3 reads CASRGPGGQPQHF. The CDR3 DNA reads TGTGCCAGCAGGGGGCCAGGCGGTCAGCCCCAGCATTTT.

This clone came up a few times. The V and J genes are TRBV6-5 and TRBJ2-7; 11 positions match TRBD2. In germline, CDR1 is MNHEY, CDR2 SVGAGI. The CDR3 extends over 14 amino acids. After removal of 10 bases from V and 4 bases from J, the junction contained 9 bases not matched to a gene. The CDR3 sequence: CATHTSGRGYEQYF. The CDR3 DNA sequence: TGTGCCACGCATACTAGCGGGAGAGGATACGAGCAGTACTTC.

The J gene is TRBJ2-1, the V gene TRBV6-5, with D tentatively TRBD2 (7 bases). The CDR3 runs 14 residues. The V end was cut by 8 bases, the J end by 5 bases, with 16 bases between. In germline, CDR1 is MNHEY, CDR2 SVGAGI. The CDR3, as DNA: TGTGCCAGCGGGGGGGCAGGGTTTAACAATGAGCAGTTCTTC. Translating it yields CASGGAGFNNEQFF.

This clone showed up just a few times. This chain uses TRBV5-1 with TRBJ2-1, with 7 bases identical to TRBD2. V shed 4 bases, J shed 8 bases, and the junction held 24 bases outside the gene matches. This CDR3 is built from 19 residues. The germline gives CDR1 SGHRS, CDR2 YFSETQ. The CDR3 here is CASSPQSLRFSGSSDEQFF. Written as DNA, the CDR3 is TGCGCCAGCAGCCCACAATCCCTTCGTTTTAGCGGGTCTTCGGATGAGCAGTTCTTC.

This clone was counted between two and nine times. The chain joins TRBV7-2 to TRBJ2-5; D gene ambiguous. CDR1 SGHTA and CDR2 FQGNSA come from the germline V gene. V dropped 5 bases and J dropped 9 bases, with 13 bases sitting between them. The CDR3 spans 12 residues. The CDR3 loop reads CASSLPTTAQYF. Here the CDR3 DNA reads TGTGCCAGCAGCCTCCCTACTACGGCCCAGTACTTC.